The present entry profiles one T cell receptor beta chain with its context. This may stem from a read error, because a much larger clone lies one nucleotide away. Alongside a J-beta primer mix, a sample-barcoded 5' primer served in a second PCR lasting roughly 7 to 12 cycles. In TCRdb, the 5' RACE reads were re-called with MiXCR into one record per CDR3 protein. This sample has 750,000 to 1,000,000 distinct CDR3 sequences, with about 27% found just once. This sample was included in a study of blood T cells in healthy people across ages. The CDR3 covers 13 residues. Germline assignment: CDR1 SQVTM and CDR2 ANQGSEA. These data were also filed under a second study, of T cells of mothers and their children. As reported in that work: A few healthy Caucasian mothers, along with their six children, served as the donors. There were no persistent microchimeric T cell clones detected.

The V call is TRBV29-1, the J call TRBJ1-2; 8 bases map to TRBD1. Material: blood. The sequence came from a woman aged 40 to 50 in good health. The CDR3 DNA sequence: TGCGGCGTTGTGGCCGGACAGGGAATGAGCTACACCTTC. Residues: CGVVAGQGMSYTF.